What follows are 20 T cell receptor beta chains derived from one specimen sequenced in a study of CD8+CD57+ T cells in acquired aplastic anemia. The TCR beta profiling, which covered VDJ combination and CDR3 sequence, was carried out using genomic DNA as the template. TCRdb fed the reads into MiXCR, producing one record per CDR3 protein. The data hold a few hundred thousand distinct CDR3 sequences, with under 65% observed a single time. The specimen sequenced was sorted CD4+, CD8+, or CD8+CD57+ T cells (not recorded which) from PBMCs. These receptors came from a human donor in good health.

This chain links TRBV15 with TRBJ2-1, with 12 positions matching TRBD1. The CDR3 consists of 15 residues. Germline loops: CDR1 LNHNV, CDR2 YYDKDF (reference sequence). The V and J ends lost 3 bases and 8 bases, in that order; junction bases with no gene match: 5. This chain's CDR3 is CATSSGTGGSYEQFF. The DNA of the CDR3 is TGTGCCACCAGCAGTGGGACAGGGGGCAGCTATGAGCAGTTCTTC. The whole variable domain, remainder taken from reference TRBV15 and TRBJ2-1, is DAMVIQNPRYQVTQFGKPVTLSCSQTLNHNVMYWYQQKSSQAPKLLFHYYDKDFNNEADTPDNFQSRRPNTSFCFLDIRSPGLGDTAMYLCATSSGTGGSYEQFFGPGTRLTVL.

Regarding this clonotype: A much larger clonotype is one base distant, so this may be a read error. This chain joins TRBV4-2 and TRBJ1-1; D remains unclear. The CDR3 runs to 16 residues. Germline V gene lookup returns CDR1 LGHNA and CDR2 YNFKEQ. Trimming shortened V by 0 bases and J by 3 bases, and 14 bases separated the two germline ends. The CDR3 sequence is CASSQDRRRSDTEAFF. In DNA, the CDR3 is TGTGCCAGCAGCCAAGATCGAAGGCGGTCGGACACTGAAGCTTTCTTT.

The gene calls are TRBV20-1 and TRBJ2-2; tentatively, D is TRBD2 (5 bases). In germline, CDR1 is DFQATT, CDR2 SNEGSKA (reference sequence). The CDR3 has 15 amino acids. V lost 1 base, J lost 4 bases, and 13 bases lay in between. CDR3 in DNA: TGCAGTGCTAGAGCCCCCGGGATTACCACCGGGGAGCTGTTTTTT. Its translation is CSARAPGITTGELFF.

The chain couples TRBV6-1 to TRBJ2-3; 11 nucleotides agree with TRBD2. Germline V gene sequence: CDR1 MNHNS, CDR2 SASEGT. The V segment lost 7 bases and the J segment 14 bases; nucleotides outside the gene matches: 8. This CDR3 has 12 amino acids. CDR3 nucleotide sequence: TGTGCCAGCAACCTTAGCGGGGGGGGTTCGTATTTT. This translates into CASNLSGGGSYF.

This chain uses TRBV7-9 with TRBJ2-7, with 8 bases lining up with TRBD2. CDR3 length: 15 residues. Germline CDR1 SEHNR, CDR2 FQNEAQ (reference sequence). With 1 base clipped from V and 6 bases from J, the junction kept 8 bases outside the gene matches. The CDR3 spells CASSLGLAGKGEQYF. DNA for the CDR3: TGTGCCAGCAGCTTAGGGCTAGCGGGCAAAGGCGAGCAGTACTTC.

Of note for this clonotype: An end of the junction differs from the germline gene, which may be a read error. The genes are TRBV6-2 or TRBV6-3 and TRBJ2-5; D is ambiguous. Germline V lookup: CDR1 MNHEY, CDR2 SVGEGT. This CDR3 region has 11 residues. This CDR3 reads CASSYLSGISF. The CDR3 coding sequence is TGTGCCAGCAGTTACCTGTCTGGGATTTCATTC.

This sequence joins TRBV20-1 and TRBJ1-1, with D uncertain. The V end was cut by 6 bases, the J end by 7 bases, with 9 bases between. Germline V gene sequence: CDR1 DFQATT, CDR2 SNEGSKA (reference sequence). The CDR3 spans 10 residues. The CDR3 loop reads CSAADLEAFF. The CDR3 bases are TGCAGTGCCGCCGATCTTGAAGCTTTCTTT.

CDR3 sequence (DNA): TGCAGTGCTAGCCGGGACGGACCCTACGAGCAGTACTTC. Protein product: CSASRDGPYEQYF. The chain combines TRBV20-1 with TRBJ2-7; D tentatively reads TRBD1 or TRBD2 (5 bases each). The germline V and J ends were trimmed by 3 bases and 2 bases, with 11 bases remaining between them. From germline, CDR1 is DFQATT and CDR2 SNEGSKA (reference sequence). The CDR3 is 13 amino acids.

The chain combines TRBV11-2 with TRBJ1-2, with D hard to call. This CDR3 spans 15 amino acids. Germline V gene data show CDR1 as SGHAT and CDR2 as FQNNGV. V gave up 5 bases and J gave up 6 bases, with 19 bases separating them. Here the CDR3 DNA reads TGTGCCAGCAGCCCCCAGGTAGGGATCGGAGATGGCTACACCTTC. Its translation: CASSPQVGIGDGYTF.

The chain is built from TRBV5-1 and TRBJ2-3; possibly TRBD1 for D (5 bases). Trimming took off 4 bases at V and 2 bases at J, with 11 bases between the two ends. Germline CDR1 is SGHRS and CDR2 is YFSETQ. This CDR3 has 14 amino acids. Here the CDR3 reads CASSHSTVTDTQYF. CDR3 DNA sequence: TGCGCCAGCAGCCATTCGACAGTCACAGATACGCAGTATTTT.

DNA of the CDR3: TGTGCCAGCAGCTCCGGACGGAATTACTACGAGCAGTACTTC. This translates into CASSSGRNYYEQYF. The rearrangement joins TRBV5-5 to TRBJ2-7; D uncertain. This CDR3 has 14 residues. Trimming pared 3 bases from V and 3 bases from J, leaving 13 bases between. Looked up from germline, CDR1 is SGHKS and CDR2 is YYEKEE (reference sequence).

This clonotype showed up just a few times. J is TRBJ1-4 and V is TRBV28; 7 nucleotides match TRBD1. CDR3 size: 14 residues. Germline-derived CDR1 and CDR2 are MDHEN and SYDVKM. The V gene end was trimmed by 6 bases and the J gene end by 12 bases; junction bases not matched to a gene: 13. The DNA of the CDR3 is TGTGCCAGCAGCTGGGACAGCGCCCGAGGGGAACTGTTTTTT. Protein product: CASSWDSARGELFF.

Of note for this clonotype: The conserved phenylalanine or tryptophan normally closing the CDR3 is absent here, so this likely arose from a read error. The CDR3 DNA reads as TGTGCCTGGACCAAGGGTGGCAGGGCGAACGAGCAGTACTCC. The encoded protein is CAWTKGGRANEQYS. The V call is TRBV29-1, the J call TRBJ2-7; D is possibly TRBD1 (5 bases). The CDR3 is 14 amino acids. Germline V gene data show CDR1 as SQVTM and CDR2 as ANQGSEA.

V gene TRBV19 combines with J gene TRBJ1-1; a possible D gene is TRBD1 (5 bases). CDR1 and CDR2 (germline): LNHDA, SQIVND (reference sequence). Trimming removed 3 bases from V and 4 bases from J, with 9 bases in between. The CDR3 covers 13 residues. CDR3: CASSIGQGTEAFF. The DNA of the CDR3 is TGTGCCAGTAGTATCGGACAAGGCACTGAAGCTTTCTTT.

CDR3 sequence (DNA): TGTGCCAGCAGCGGTGGACGAAACACCGGGGAGCTGTTTTTT. It translates to CASSGGRNTGELFF. This chain links TRBV7-2 with TRBJ2-2; no clear D. Trimming removed 5 bases at V and 2 bases at J, with 9 bases between. The CDR3 is 14 amino acids. CDR1 and CDR2 from the germline V gene are SGHTA and FQGNSA.

CDR3 sequence (DNA): TGTGCCACCAGTGAGTCGCTAGCGGGGAGGTACGAGCAGTACTTC. Amino acids: CATSESLAGRYEQYF. The rearrangement uses TRBV24-1 and TRBJ2-7; 9 nucleotides agree with TRBD2. Germline assignment: CDR1 KGHDR and CDR2 SFDVKD. The length of the CDR3 is 15 residues. V dropped 4 bases and J dropped 4; count of bases not matched to a gene: 7.

The rearrangement joins TRBV10-3 to TRBJ1-2; 9 nucleotides match TRBD1. Germline values: CDR1 ENHRY, CDR2 SYGVKD. The junction had 8 bases not matched to a gene; V was cut back by 4 bases and J by 8 bases. The CDR3 covers 14 residues. The CDR3 region is CAISAPRGTGGYTF. DNA for the CDR3: TGTGCCATCAGTGCCCCACGGGGGACAGGGGGCTACACCTTC.

The chain is built from TRBV2 and TRBJ2-3, with 13 bases fitting TRBD2. The CDR3 runs to 18 residues. The junction had 14 bases not matched to a gene; V was cut back by 8 bases and J by 3 bases. Germline lookup yields CDR1 SNHLY and CDR2 FYNNEI. In DNA form, the CDR3 reads TGTGCCAGCCGTGGACTAGCGGGAGTAGGATGGGAGACAGATACGCAGTATTTT. This sequence encodes CASRGLAGVGWETDTQYF.

This clonotype has only one observation. The V gene is TRBV5-8, the J gene TRBJ2-3; TRBD1 matches 8 bases. J lost 5 bases, V lost 4 bases, and 9 bases had no gene match. CDR3 length: 15 residues. Germline-derived CDR1 and CDR2 are SGHTS and YDEGEE. The CDR3 region is CASSTDRAGGDTQYF. In DNA, the CDR3 is TGTGCCAGCAGCACGGACAGGGCTGGAGGAGATACGCAGTATTTT.

This clonotype was recorded a few times. V is TRBV20-1 and J is TRBJ2-3, with 8 bases that match TRBD2. The germline V gene has CDR1 DFQATT and CDR2 SNEGSKA (reference sequence). V shed 0 bases, J shed 4 bases, and the junction held 9 bases outside the gene matches. The CDR3 runs 16 residues. The CDR3 DNA sequence: TGCAGTGCTAGAGATCAAGCGGGAGTAGGTCCAGATACGCAGTATTTT. As protein: CSARDQAGVGPDTQYF.